The clone carrying this T cell receptor (beta chain) was picked up one time. The antigen remains undetermined. Following RNA extraction, reverse transcription yielded cDNA that acted as the sequencing template. Clones were read by immunoSEQ multiplex PCR, and TCRdb kept only the in-frame ones, dropping some. The sample contains around 98,000 clones, roughly two fifths of which appear only once. This sample was included in a study of CD8+ T cells in alopecia areata. As for the study in general: Tofacitinib was taken orally by treated patients, and the dose was 5 to 10 mg twice daily. Overall study results and limits: Lesional scalp, notably in alopecia totalis/universalis, had clonality above that of normal scalp.

The trim removed 5 bases at V and 9 bases at J, leaving 13 bases unmatched. CDR1 is SQVTM, CDR2 ANQGSEA, per germline. CDR3 length: 14 residues. V usage is TRBV29-1 and J usage is TRBJ2-1; 7 bases map to TRBD2. The sequencing sample was made of CD4+ T cells sorted from blood. This clonotype originated in a human donor with alopecia areata. CDR3 residues: CSVFFRLADGEQFF. The DNA of the CDR3 is TGCAGCGTTTTCTTCCGACTAGCCGATGGTGAGCAGTTCTTC.